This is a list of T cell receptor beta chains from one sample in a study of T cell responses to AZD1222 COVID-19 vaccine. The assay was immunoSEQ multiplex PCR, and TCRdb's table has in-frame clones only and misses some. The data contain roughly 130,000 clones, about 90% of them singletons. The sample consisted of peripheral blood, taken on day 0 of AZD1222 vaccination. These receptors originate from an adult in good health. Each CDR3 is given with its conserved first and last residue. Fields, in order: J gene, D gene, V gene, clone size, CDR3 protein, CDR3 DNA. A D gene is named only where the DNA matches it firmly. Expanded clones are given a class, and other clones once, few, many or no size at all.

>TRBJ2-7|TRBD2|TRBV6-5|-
CASCRRSGNPYEQYF
TGTGCCAGCTGCCGCCGTAGCGGGAACCCCTACGAGCAGTACTTC
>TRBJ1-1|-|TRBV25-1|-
CASSDHGRHTEAFF
TGTGCCAGCAGTGACCATGGGCGCCACACTGAAGCTTTCTTT
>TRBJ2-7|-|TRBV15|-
CATSRGREQYF
TGTGCCACCAGCAGAGGTCGGGAGCAGTACTTC
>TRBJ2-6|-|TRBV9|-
CASSVEGPGANVLTF
TGTGCCAGCAGCGTAGAAGGCCCTGGGGCCAACGTCCTGACTTTC
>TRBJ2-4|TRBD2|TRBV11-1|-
CASSLGGGNRNIQYF
TGTGCCAGCAGCTTAGGGGGAGGGAACCGAAACATTCAGTACTTC
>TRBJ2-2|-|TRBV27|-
CASNPSGPAATGELFF
TGTGCCAGCAACCCTTCGGGACCAGCGGCCACCGGGGAGCTGTTTTTT
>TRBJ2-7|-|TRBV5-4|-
CASSLGIDLPYEQYF
TGTGCCAGCAGCTTGGGGATCGATCTCCCCTACGAGCAGTACTTC
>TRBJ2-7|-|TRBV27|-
CASKAGRDVGGEQYF
TGTGCCAGCAAAGCCGGGCGGGACGTCGGTGGAGAGCAGTACTTC
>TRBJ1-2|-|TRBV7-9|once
CASSLLRADTLYGYTF
TGTGCCAGCAGCTTATTAAGGGCGGACACCCTCTATGGCTACACCTTC
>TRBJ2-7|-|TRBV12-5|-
CASGSNYEQYF
TGTGCTAGTGGTTCAAACTACGAGCAGTACTTC
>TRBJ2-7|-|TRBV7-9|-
CASSLVGDYEQYF
TGTGCCAGCAGCTTAGTAGGGGACTACGAGCAGTACTTC
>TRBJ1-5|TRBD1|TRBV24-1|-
CATSDWDRVFNQPQHF
TGTGCCACCAGTGATTGGGACAGGGTTTTCAATCAGCCCCAGCATTTT
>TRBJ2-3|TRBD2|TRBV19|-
CASRLAGTDTQYF
TGTGCCAGCAGACTAGCGGGCACAGATACGCAGTATTTT
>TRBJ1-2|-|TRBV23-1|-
CASSTTKNGYTF
TGCGCCAGCAGTACAACAAAAAATGGCTACACCTTC
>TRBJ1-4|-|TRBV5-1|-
CASSLAQRQSNEKLFF
TGCGCCAGCAGCTTGGCCCAAAGGCAATCTAATGAAAAACTGTTTTTT
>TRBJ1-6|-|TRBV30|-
CAWDRDPGAPLHF
TGTGCCTGGGACCGGGACCCTGGGGCACCCCTCCACTTT
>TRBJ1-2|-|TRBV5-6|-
CASSSQGYNYGYTF
TGTGCCAGCAGCTCACAGGGCTATAACTATGGCTACACCTTC
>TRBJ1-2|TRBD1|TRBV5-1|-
CASSSTGDRDGYTF
TGCGCCAGCAGCTCTACAGGGGACCGGGATGGCTACACCTTC
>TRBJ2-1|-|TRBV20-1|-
CSGGKGNEQFF
TGCAGTGGCGGGAAAGGCAATGAGCAGTTCTTC
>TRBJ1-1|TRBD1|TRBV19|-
CASSMGQGMNTEAFF
TGTGCCAGTAGTATGGGACAGGGCATGAACACTGAAGCTTTCTTT
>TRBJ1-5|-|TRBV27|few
CASSLSPGQANNQPQHF
TGTGCCAGCAGTTTATCCCCCGGGCAGGCGAACAATCAGCCCCAGCATTTT
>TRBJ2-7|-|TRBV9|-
CASSVGVGEGGYEQYF
TGTGCCAGCAGCGTAGGGGTGGGAGAGGGGGGCTACGAGCAGTACTTC
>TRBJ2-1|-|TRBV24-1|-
CATSGIGTGPSHNEQFF
TGTGCCACCAGTGGCATCGGGACTGGACCGTCTCACAATGAGCAGTTCTTC
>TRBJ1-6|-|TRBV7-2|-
CASSLEGNYNSPLHF
TGTGCCAGCAGCTTAGAGGGAAACTATAATTCACCCCTCCACTTT
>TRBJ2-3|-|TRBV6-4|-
CASSDSGELTDTQYF
TGTGCCAGCAGTGACTCCGGCGAGTTAACAGATACGCAGTATTTT
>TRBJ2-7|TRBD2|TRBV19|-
CASSSLAGRRYEQYF
TGTGCCAGTAGTTCATTAGCGGGGAGGCGCTACGAGCAGTACTTC
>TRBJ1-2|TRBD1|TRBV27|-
CASSAQAGQGWGGYTF
TGTGCCAGCAGTGCACAAGCGGGACAGGGCTGGGGGGGCTACACCTTC
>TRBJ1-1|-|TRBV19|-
CASSHRVGGTEAFF
TGTGCCAGTAGCCATAGAGTCGGGGGCACTGAAGCTTTCTTT
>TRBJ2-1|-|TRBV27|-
CASSLNPGYNEQFF
TGTGCCAGCAGTTTAAATCCCGGTTACAATGAGCAGTTCTTC
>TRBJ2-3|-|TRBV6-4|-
CASSLKGSTDTQYF
TGTGCCAGCAGCCTAAAGGGAAGCACAGATACGCAGTATTTT
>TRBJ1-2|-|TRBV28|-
CASSQSGVSTF
TGTGCCAGCAGTCAAAGTGGGGTATCCACCTTC
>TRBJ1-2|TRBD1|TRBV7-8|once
CASSPITRDRLEANYGYTF
TGTGCCAGCAGCCCGATCACCCGGGACAGATTAGAAGCTAACTATGGCTACACCTTC
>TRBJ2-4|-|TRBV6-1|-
CASSESRVIQYF
TGTGCCAGCAGTGAGTCCAGGGTGATTCAGTACTTC
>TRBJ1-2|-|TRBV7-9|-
CASSLEGGNGYTF
TGTGCCAGCAGCTTAGAGGGGGGTAATGGCTACACCTTC
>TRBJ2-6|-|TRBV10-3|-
CAIRGSGSGANVLTF
TGTGCCATCAGAGGGTCAGGCTCTGGGGCCAACGTCCTGACTTTC
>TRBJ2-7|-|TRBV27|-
CASRLAGVRQTYEQYF
TGTGCCAGCAGATTAGCTGGGGTACGACAGACCTACGAGCAGTACTTC
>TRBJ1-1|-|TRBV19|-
CASSRGTVMNTEAFF
TGTGCCAGTAGTAGGGGGACGGTAATGAACACTGAAGCTTTCTTT
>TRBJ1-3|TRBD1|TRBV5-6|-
CASSLGTGLFSGNTIYF
TGTGCCAGCAGCTTGGGGACAGGGCTCTTTTCTGGAAACACCATATATTTT
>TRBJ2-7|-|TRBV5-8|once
CASSYPQVPSYEQYF
TGTGCCAGCAGCTACCCACAGGTACCCTCCTACGAGCAGTACTTC
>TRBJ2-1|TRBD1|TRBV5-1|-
CASTPAGGATYNEQFF
TGCGCCAGCACCCCGGCAGGGGGCGCTACCTACAATGAGCAGTTCTTC
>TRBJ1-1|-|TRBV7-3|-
CASSVGGVGTEAFF
TGTGCCAGCAGCGTCGGGGGCGTTGGCACTGAAGCTTTCTTT
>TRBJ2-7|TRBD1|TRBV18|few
CASSPLGQGSSSYEQYF
TGTGCCAGCTCACCACTGGGACAGGGATCAAGCTCCTACGAGCAGTACTTC
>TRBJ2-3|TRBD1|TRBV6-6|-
CASSRPRQGNPFSTDTQYF
TGTGCCAGCAGTCGTCCCAGACAGGGGAATCCTTTCAGCACAGATACGCAGTATTTT
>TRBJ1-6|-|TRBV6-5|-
CASSYGQPNSPLHF
TGTGCCAGCAGTTACGGACAGCCTAATTCACCCCTCCACTTT
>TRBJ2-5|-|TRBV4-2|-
CASSQEYQETQYF
TGTGCCAGCAGCCAAGAGTACCAAGAGACCCAGTACTTC
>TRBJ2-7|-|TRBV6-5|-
CASTPVAGSYEQYF
TGTGCCAGCACTCCTGTGGCAGGGTCCTACGAGCAGTACTTC
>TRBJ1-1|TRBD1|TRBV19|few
CASRPGGRRTEAFF
TGTGCCAGTAGACCAGGGGGTCGACGGACTGAAGCTTTCTTT
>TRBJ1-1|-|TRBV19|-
CASSMVASLGGTEAFF
TGTGCCAGTAGTATGGTGGCCAGCCTTGGGGGCACTGAAGCTTTCTTT
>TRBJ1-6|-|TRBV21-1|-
CASSTPRGGQGKKEASF
TGTGCCAGCAGCACGCCCCGGGGGGGACAGGGTAAAAAAGAGGCTTCCTTT
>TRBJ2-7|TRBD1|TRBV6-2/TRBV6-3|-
CASSHFTRDRGLYEQYF
TGTGCCAGCAGCCATTTCACCCGGGACAGGGGACTCTACGAGCAGTACTTC